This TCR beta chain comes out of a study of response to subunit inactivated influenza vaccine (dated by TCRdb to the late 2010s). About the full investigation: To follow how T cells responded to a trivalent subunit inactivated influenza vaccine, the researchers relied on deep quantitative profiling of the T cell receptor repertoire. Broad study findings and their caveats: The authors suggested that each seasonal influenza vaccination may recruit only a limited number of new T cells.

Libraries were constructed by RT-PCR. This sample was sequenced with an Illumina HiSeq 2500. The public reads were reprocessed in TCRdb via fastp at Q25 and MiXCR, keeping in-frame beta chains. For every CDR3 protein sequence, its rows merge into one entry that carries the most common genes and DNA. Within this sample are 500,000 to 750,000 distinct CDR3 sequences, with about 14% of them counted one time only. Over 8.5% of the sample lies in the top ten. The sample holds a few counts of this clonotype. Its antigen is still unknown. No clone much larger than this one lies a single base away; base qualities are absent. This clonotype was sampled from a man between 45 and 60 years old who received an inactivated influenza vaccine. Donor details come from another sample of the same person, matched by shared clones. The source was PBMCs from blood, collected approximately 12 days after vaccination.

The DNA reads as follows: TGCGCCAGCAGCCAAGAGCCCAGCGGGAGGGAAGGGAACAATGAGCAGTTCTTC. It is translated as CASSQEPSGREGNNEQFF. The V gene is TRBV4-3 and the J gene is TRBJ2-1; TRBD2 fits 10 bases in the junction. Inclusive of the bounding cysteine and phenylalanine, the CDR3 is 18 residues long. Here the CDR3 DNA is all that survives: 54 bases in frame from base 1. V is cut back by 0 bases and J by 5 bases, with 10 bases in the junction unmatched. From a lookup of the germline V gene, CDR1 and CDR2 are LGHNA and YSLEER.